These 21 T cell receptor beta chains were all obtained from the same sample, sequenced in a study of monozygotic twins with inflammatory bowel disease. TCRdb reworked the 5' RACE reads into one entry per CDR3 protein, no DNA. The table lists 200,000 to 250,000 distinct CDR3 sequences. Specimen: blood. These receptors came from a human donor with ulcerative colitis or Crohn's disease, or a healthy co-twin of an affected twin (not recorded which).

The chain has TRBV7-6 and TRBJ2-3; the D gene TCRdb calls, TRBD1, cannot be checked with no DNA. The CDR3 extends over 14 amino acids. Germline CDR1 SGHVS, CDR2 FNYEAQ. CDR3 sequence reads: CASSKGGFTDTQYF. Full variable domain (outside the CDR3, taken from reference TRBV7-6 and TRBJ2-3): GAGVSQSPRYKVTKRGQDVALRCDPISGHVSLYWYRQALGQGPEFLTYFNYEAQQDKSGLPNDRFSAERPEGSISTLTIQRTEQRDSAMYRCASSKGGFTDTQYFGPGTRLTVL.

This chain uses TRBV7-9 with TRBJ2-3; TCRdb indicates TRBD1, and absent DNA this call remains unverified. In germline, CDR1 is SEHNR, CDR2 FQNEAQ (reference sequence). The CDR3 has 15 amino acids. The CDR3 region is CASSGKRGLTDTQYF. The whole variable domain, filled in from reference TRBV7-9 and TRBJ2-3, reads DTGVSQNPRHKITKRGQNVTFRCDPISEHNRLYWYRQTLGQGPEFLTYFQNEAQLEKSRLLSDRFSAERPKGSFSTLEIQRTEQGDSAMYLCASSGKRGLTDTQYFGPGTRLTVL.

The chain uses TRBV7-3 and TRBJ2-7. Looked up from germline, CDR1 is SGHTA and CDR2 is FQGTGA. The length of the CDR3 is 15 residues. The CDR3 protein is CASSLQAGSTYEQYF.

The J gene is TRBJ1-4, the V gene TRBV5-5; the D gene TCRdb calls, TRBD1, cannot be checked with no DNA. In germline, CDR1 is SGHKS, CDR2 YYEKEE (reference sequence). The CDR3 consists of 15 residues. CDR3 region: CASSRELTGEKKLFF.

CDR3 loop: CASKRDRVNTEAFF. The V call is TRBV27, the J call TRBJ1-1; absent DNA, TCRdb's TRBD1 call cannot be checked. The CDR3 is 14 amino acids. Germline V gene data show CDR1 as MNHEY and CDR2 as SMNVEV (reference sequence).

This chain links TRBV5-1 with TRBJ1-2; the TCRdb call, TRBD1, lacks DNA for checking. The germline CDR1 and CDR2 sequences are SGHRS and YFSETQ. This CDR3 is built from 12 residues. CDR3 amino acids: CASSRGDYGYTF. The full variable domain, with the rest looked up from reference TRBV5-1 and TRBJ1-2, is KAGVTQTPRYLIKTRGQQVTLSCSPISGHRSVSWYQQTPGQGLQFLFEYFSETQRNKGNFPGRFSGRQFSNSRSEMNVSTLELGDSALYLCASSRGDYGYTFGSGTRLTVV.

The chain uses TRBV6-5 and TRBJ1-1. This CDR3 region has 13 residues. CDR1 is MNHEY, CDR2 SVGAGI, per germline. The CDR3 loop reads CASSYAGNTEAFF.

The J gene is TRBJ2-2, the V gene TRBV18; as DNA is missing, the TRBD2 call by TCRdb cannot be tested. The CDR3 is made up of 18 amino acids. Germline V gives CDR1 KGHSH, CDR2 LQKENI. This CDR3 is CASSPQLPGLVNTGELFF.

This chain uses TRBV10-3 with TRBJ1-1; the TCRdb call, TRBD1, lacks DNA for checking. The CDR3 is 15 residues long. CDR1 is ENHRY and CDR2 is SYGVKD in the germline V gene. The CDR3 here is CAISEAGTVNTEAFF.

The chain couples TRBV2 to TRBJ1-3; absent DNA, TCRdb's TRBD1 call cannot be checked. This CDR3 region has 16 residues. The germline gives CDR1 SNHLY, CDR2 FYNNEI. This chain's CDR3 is CASSPGTGASGNTIYF.

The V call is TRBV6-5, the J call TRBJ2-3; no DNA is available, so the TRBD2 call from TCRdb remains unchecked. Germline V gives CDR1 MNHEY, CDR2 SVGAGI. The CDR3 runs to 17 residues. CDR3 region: CASSYSGLAGNPDTQYF.

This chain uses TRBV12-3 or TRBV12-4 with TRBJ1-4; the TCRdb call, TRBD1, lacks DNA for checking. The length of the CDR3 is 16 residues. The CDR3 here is CASSLRPGGTNEKLFF.

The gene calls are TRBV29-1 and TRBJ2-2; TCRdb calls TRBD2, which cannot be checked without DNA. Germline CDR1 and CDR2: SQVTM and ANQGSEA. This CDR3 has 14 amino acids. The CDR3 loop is CSVDGALNTGELFF.

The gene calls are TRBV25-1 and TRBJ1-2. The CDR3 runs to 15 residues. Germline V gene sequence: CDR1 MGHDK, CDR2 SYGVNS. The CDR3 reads CASSGGDQVRYGYTF.

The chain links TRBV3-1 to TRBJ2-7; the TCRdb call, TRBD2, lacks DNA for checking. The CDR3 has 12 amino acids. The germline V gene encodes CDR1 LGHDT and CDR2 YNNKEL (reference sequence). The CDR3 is CASSPNGGEQYF.

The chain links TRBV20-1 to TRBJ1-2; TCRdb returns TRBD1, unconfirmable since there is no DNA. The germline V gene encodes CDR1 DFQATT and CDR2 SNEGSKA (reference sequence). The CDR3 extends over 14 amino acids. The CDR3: CSAPGQGSNYGYSF.

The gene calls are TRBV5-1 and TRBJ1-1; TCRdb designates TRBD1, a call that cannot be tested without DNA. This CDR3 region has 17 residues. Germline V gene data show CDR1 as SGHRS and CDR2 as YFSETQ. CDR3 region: CASRPTGGAFGDTEAFF.

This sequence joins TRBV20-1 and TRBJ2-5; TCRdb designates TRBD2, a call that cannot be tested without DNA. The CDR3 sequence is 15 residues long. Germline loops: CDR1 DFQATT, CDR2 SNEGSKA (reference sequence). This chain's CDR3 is CSANRDSLTTGTQYF.

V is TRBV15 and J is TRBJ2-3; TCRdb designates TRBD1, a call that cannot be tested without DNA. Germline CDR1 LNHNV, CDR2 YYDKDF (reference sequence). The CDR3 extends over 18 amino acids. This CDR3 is CATSRAAWGQGDRNTQYF.

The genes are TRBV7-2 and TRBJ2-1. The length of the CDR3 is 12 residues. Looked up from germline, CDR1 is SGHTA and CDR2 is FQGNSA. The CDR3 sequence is CASSLDDTEQFF.

CDR3 protein: CASSYDDTQYF. The V call is TRBV5-1, the J call TRBJ2-3. CDR1 SGHRS and CDR2 YFSETQ come from the germline V gene. The CDR3 has 11 amino acids.